The clone carrying this T cell receptor (beta chain) was seen repeatedly, ten times or more. It was with unique molecular identifiers that the TCRbeta library was prepared. TCRdb re-analysed the PCR reads in MiXCR, keeping a single row per CDR3 protein. The sample holds about 400,000 distinct CDR3 sequences, around 21% seen once. Between the trimmed V and J ends, which lost 4 bases and 3 bases, there was a span of 12 bases. CDR3 length: 14 amino acids. The germline V gene has CDR1 ENHRY and CDR2 SYGVKD. These data come from a study of T-cell reconstitution after alpha-beta-depleted transplantation in children.

V usage is TRBV10-3 and J usage is TRBJ1-1; D not resolved. The TCR originated in a human donor who donated a stem cell graft to a child with acute myeloid leukemia. Sequenced here: PBMCs from the stem cell graft donor, sampled from the stem cell graft. The DNA for the CDR3 is TGTGCCATCAGTGGTCGGGAGATAGACACTGAAGCTTTCTTT. It specifies CAISGREIDTEAFF.